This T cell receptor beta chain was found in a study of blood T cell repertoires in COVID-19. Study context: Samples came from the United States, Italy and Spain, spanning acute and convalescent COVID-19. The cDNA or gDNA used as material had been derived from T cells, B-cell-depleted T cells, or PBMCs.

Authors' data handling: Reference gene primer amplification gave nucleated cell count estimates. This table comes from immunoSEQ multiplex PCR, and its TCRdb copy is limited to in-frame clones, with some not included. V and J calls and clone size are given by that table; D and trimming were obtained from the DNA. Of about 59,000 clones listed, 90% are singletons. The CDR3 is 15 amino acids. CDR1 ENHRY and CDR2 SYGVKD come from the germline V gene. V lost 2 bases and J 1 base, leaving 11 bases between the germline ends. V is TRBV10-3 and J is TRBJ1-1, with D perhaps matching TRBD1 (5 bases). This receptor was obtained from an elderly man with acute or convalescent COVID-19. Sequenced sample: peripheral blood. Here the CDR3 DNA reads TGTGCCATCAGTGAGAGGGGTGGGGAGAACACTGAAGCTTTCTTT. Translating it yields CAISERGGENTEAFF.